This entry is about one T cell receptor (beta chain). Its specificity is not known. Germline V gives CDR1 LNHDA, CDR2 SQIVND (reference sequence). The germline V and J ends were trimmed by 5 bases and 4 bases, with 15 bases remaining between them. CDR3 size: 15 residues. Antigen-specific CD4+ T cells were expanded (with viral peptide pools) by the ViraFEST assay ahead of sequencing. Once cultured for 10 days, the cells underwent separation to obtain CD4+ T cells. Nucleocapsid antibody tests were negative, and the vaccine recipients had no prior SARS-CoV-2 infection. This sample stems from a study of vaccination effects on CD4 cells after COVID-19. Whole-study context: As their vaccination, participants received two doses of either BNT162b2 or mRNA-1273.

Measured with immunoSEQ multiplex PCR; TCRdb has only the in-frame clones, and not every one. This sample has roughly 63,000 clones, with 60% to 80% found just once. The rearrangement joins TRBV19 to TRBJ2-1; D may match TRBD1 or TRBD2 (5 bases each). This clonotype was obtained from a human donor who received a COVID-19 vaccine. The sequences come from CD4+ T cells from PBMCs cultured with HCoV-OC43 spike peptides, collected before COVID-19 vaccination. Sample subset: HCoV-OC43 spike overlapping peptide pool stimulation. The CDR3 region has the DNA TGTGCCAGTAGTTTAACTGGGGGAACTTACAATGAGCAGTTCTTC. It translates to CASSLTGGTYNEQFF.